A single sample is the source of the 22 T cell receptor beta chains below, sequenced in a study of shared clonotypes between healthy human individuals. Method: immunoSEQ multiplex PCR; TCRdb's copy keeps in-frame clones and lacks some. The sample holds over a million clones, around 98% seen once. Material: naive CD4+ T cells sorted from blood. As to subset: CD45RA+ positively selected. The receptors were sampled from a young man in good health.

The CDR3 bases are TGTGCCAGCAGAAGGGGACAGGCGGGCACTGAAGCTTTCTTT. As protein: CASRRGQAGTEAFF. The V call is TRBV6-5, the J call TRBJ1-1; 8 nucleotides align to TRBD1. CDR1 is MNHEY and CDR2 is SVGAGI in the germline V gene. The CDR3 covers 14 residues. V lost 6 bases and J lost 4; bases outside the gene matches: 7.

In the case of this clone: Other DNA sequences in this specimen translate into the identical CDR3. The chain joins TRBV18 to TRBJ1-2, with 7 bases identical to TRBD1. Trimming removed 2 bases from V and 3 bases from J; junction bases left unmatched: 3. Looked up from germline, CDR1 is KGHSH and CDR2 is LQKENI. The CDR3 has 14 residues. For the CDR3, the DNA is TGTGCCAGCTCACCAACAGGGGCTGACTATGGCTACACCTTC. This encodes CASSPTGADYGYTF.

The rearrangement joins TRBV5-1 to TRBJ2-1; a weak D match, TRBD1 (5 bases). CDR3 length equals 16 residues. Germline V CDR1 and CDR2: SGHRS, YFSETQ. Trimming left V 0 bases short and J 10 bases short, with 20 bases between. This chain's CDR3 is CASSLERPVSGREQFF. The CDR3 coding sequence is TGCGCCAGCAGCTTGGAAAGGCCAGTGTCAGGGCGGGAGCAGTTCTTC.

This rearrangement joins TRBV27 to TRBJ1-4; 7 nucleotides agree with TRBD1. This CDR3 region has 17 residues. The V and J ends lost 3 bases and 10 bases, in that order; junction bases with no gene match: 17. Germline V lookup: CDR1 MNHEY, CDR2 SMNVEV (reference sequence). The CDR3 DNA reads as TGTGCCAGCAGTTTTTCCCTCCCGAGACAGGGTAGTTTAAAACTGTTTTTT. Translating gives CASSFSLPRQGSLKLFF.

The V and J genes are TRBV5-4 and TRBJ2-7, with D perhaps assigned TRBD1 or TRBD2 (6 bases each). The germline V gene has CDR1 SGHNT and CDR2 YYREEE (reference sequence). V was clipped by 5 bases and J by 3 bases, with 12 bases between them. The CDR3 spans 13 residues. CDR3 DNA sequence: TGTGCCAGCAGGGGGGGCCAGGGCTACGAGCAGTACTTC. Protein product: CASRGGQGYEQYF.

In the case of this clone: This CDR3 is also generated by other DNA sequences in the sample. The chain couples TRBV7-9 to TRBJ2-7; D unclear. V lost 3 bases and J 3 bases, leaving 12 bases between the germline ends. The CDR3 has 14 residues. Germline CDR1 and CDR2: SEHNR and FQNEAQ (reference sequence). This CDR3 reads CASSFTRGSYEQYF. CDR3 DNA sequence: TGTGCCAGCAGCTTTACGCGCGGAAGCTACGAGCAGTACTTC.

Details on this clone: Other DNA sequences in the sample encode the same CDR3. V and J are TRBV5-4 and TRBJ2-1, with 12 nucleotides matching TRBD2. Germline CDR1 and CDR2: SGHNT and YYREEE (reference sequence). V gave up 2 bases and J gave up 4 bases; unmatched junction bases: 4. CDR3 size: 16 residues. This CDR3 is CASSFSGLAGYNEQFF. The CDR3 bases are TGTGCCAGCAGCTTTTCGGGACTAGCGGGTTACAATGAGCAGTTCTTC.

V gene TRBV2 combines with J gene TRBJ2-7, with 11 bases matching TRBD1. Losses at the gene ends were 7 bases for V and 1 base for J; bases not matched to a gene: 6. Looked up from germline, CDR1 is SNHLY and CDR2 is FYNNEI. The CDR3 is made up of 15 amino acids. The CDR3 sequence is CASMRTGGFSYEQYF. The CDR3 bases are TGTGCCAGCATGCGGACAGGGGGCTTTTCCTACGAGCAGTACTTC.

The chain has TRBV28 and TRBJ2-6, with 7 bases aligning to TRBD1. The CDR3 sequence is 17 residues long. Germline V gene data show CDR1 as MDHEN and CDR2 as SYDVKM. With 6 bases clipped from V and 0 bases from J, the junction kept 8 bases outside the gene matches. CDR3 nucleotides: TGTGCCAGCAGCCCCAGACAGGGCCTCTCTGGGGCCAACGTCCTGACTTTC. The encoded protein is CASSPRQGLSGANVLTF.

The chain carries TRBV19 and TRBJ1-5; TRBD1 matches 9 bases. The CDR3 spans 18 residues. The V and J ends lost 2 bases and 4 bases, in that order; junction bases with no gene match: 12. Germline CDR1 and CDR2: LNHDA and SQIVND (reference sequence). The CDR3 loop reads CASSITFPLGQGNQPQHF. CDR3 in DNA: TGTGCCAGTAGTATAACATTCCCCTTGGGACAGGGAAATCAGCCCCAGCATTTT.

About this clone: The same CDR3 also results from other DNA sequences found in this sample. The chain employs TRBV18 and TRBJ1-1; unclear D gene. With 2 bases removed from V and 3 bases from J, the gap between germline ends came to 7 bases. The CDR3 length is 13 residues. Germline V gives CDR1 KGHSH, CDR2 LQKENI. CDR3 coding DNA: TGTGCCAGCTCACCAGTAAGGGACACTGAAGCTTTCTTT. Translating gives CASSPVRDTEAFF. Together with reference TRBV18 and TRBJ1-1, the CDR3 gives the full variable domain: NAGVMQNPRHLVRRRGQEARLRCSPMKGHSHVYWYRQLPEEGLKFMVYLQKENIIDESGMPKERFSAEFPKEGPSILRIQQVVRGDSAAYFCASSPVRDTEAFFGQGTRLTVV.

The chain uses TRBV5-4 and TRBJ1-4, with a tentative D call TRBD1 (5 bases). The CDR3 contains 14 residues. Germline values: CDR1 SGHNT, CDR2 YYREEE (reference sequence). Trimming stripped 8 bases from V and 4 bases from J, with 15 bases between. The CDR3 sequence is CARIGGRDNEKLFF. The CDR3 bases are TGTGCCAGAATTGGGGGACGAGATAATGAAAAACTGTTTTTT. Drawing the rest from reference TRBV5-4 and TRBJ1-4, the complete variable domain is ETGVTQSPTHLIKTRGQQVTLRCSSQSGHNTVSWYQQALGQGPQFIFQYYREEENGRGNFPPRFSGLQFPNYSSELNVNALELDDSALYLCARIGGRDNEKLFFGSGTQLSVL.

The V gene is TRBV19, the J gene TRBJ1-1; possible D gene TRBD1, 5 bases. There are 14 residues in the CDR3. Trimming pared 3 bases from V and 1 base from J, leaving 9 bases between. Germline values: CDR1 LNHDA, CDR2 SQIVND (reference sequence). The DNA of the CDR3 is TGTGCCAGTAGTATGCACAGGAAGAACACTGAAGCTTTCTTT. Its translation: CASSMHRKNTEAFF.

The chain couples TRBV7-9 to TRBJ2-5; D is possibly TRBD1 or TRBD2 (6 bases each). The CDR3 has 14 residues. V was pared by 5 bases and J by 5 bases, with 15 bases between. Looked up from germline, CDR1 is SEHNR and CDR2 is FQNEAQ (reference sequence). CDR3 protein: CASSPPGAGETQYF. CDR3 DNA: TGTGCCAGCAGCCCCCCGGGGGCTGGGGAGACCCAGTACTTC. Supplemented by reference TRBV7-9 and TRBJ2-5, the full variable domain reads DTGVSQNPRHKITKRGQNVTFRCDPISEHNRLYWYRQTLGQGPEFLTYFQNEAQLEKSRLLSDRFSAERPKGSFSTLEIQRTEQGDSAMYLCASSPPGAGETQYFGPGTRLLVL.

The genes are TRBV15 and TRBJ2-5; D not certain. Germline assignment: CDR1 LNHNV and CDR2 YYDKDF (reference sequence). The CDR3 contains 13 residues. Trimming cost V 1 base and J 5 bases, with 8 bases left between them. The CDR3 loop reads CATSRVRWETQYF. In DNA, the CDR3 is TGTGCCACCAGCAGAGTCCGGTGGGAGACCCAGTACTTC.

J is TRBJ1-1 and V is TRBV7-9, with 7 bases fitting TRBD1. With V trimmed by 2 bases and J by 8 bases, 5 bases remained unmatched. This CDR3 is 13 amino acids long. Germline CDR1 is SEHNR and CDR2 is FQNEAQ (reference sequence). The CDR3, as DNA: TGTGCCAGCAGCTTATTAAGGGGACAGGAAGCTTTCTTT. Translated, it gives CASSLLRGQEAFF.

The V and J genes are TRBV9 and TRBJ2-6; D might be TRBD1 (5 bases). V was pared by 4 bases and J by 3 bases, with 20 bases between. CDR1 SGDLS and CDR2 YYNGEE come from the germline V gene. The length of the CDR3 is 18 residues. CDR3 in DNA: TGTGCCAGCAGCTCCGACGTCTGGGGCGGCGGTGGGGCCAACGTCCTGACTTTC. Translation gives CASSSDVWGGGGANVLTF.

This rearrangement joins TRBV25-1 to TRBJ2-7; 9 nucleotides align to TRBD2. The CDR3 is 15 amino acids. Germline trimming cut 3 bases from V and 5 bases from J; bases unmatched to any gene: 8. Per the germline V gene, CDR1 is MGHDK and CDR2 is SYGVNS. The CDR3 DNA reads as TGTGCCAGCAGTGATTATAGCGGGAGTTTAAACGAGCAGTACTTC. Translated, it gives CASSDYSGSLNEQYF.

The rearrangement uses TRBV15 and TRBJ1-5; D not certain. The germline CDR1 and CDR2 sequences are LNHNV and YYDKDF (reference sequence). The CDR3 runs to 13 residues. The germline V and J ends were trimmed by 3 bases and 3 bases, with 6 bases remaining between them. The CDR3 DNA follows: TGTGCCACCAGCAGGGTTGACAATCAGCCCCAGCATTTT. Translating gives CATSRVDNQPQHF.

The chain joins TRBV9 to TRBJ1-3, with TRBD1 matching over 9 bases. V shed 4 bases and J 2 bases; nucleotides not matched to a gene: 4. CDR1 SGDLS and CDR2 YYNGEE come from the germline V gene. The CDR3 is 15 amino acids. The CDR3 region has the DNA TGTGCCAGCAGCCGGGGACAGGGCCCTGGAAACACCATATATTTT. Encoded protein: CASSRGQGPGNTIYF.

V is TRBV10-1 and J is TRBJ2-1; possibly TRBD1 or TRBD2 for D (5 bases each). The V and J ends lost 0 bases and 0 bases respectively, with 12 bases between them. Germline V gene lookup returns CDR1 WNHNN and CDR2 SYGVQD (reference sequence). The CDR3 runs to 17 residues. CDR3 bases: TGCGCCAGCAGTGAGTCGCAAAAGGGGAGCTCCTACAATGAGCAGTTCTTC. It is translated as CASSESQKGSSYNEQFF.

CDR3 sequence: CAWSPRRTDTQYF. The CDR3 bases are TGTGCCTGGAGTCCCAGGAGAACAGATACGCAGTATTTT. This sequence joins TRBV30 and TRBJ2-3; no reliable D call. Trimming removed 2 bases from V and 3 bases from J, with 9 bases in between. The CDR3 covers 13 residues. Germline-derived CDR1 and CDR2 are GTSNPN and SVGIG (reference sequence).